The rows below give T cell receptor beta chains drawn from one sample of a study of cytomegalovirus exposure and HLA in healthy donors. Repertoires were generated with immunoSEQ multiplex PCR, while TCRdb's copy carries only in-frame clones and drops some. The sample gives some 180,000 clones, 84% of which show up once; around 1.2% is in the top ten. Material: PBMCs. Receptors were obtained from a girl aged 2-15 years in good health and CMV-seropositive. The CDR3 runs from the conserved cysteine through the conserved F or W. A D gene is named only where the DNA matches it firmly. Not every row has a clone size; where given, it reads once, few, many or a size class.

15 | TRBD1 | TRBJ1-3 | TRBV7-9 | once | TGTGCCAGCAGCTTAGTAGGGACAGGGACAAACACCATATATTTT | CASSLVGTGTNTIYF
13 | - | TRBJ1-1 | TRBV2 | - | TGTGCCAGTACAGAGAATATGAACACTGAAGCTTTCTTT | CASTENMNTEAFF
11 | - | TRBJ1-1 | TRBV6-5 | - | TGTGCCAGCAGCTCGGGCACTGAAGCTTTCTTT | CASSSGTEAFF
15 | - | TRBJ1-1 | TRBV4-2 | - | TGTGCCAGCAGCCAAGACCAGGGTGTGAACACTGAAGCTTTCTTT | CASSQDQGVNTEAFF
15 | - | TRBJ1-1 | TRBV18 | - | TGTGCCAGCTCACCGTTCGGGGGTGAGGGCACTGAAGCTTTCTTT | CASSPFGGEGTEAFF
13 | - | TRBJ1-4 | TRBV19 | - | TGTGCCAGTAGTACCGGGTACGGTGAAAAACTGTTTTTT | CASSTGYGEKLFF
15 | TRBD2 | TRBJ2-7 | TRBV18 | few | TGTGCCAGCTCACCACTAGCGGGAGACTCCTACGAGCAGTACTTC | CASSPLAGDSYEQYF
14 | - | TRBJ2-4 | TRBV9 | - | TGTGCCAGCAGCGTAGAAGATATGGAGGGCCTGCCGTACTTC | CASSVEDMEGLPYF
19 | TRBD1 | TRBJ1-1 | TRBV2 | - | TGTGCCAGCATTAATTCCCTTCGGGACAGGGGCCCCATGAACACTGAAGCTTTCTTT | CASINSLRDRGPMNTEAFF
14 | - | TRBJ1-1 | TRBV30 | few | TGTGCCTGGAGTCCAGGATTACTTCGGCGTGAAGCTTTCTTT | CAWSPGLLRREAFF
13 | TRBD1 | TRBJ1-2 | TRBV29-1 | - | TGCAGCGTTGGCACGGGACAGGGGTATGGCTACACCTTC | CSVGTGQGYGYTF